These 13 T cell receptor beta chains were all obtained from the same sample, sequenced in a study of shared clonotypes between healthy human individuals. Clones were sequenced by immunoSEQ multiplex PCR, and TCRdb holds only the in-frame ones, with some missing. The repertoire includes roughly 2.4 million clones, around 95% of them detected once, and 0.1% to 0.15% sits in the top ten. Material for sequencing was naive CD4+ T cells sorted from blood. Sample subset: CD45RA+ positively selected. These receptors came from a man between 18 and 29 years old in good health.

V gene TRBV30 combines with J gene TRBJ2-5; D is ambiguous. Per germline, CDR1 GTSNPN and CDR2 SVGIG (reference sequence). The ends were cut back, 0 bases at V and 5 bases at J, with 10 bases in the middle. The CDR3 totals 13 residues. CDR3 residues: CAWSVDGRETQYF. CDR3 in DNA: TGTGCCTGGAGTGTAGACGGTAGGGAGACCCAGTACTTC.

The gene calls are TRBV29-1 and TRBJ1-2, with 10 positions matching TRBD1. This CDR3 is built from 13 residues. Unmatched junction bases numbered 5, after V lost 6 bases and J lost 4 bases. The germline V gene has CDR1 SQVTM and CDR2 ANQGSEA. The DNA of the CDR3 is TGCAGCGTGGGGGACAGGGGAGGCTATGGCTACACCTTC. Translating gives CSVGDRGGYGYTF.

Comment on this clone: The junction departs from germline at one end; a sequencing error may be responsible. This chain links TRBV6-6 with TRBJ2-7, with D possibly matching TRBD1 (6 bases). Germline lookup yields CDR1 MNHNY and CDR2 SVGAGI (reference sequence). The CDR3 is 13 residues long. The CDR3, as DNA: TGTGCCAGCAGTTACGGGGGCGGCGGACGGATGAACTTC. This codes for CASSYGGGGRMNF.

CDR3 DNA sequence: TGTGCCAGCAGTTTAAAGGTTGGGCACTATGGCTACACCTTC. Translation gives CASSLKVGHYGYTF. This chain connects TRBV28 to TRBJ1-2, with D uncertain. The germline CDR1 and CDR2 sequences are MDHEN and SYDVKM. The CDR3 runs 14 residues. The V gene lost 2 bases and the J gene lost 3 bases, with 10 bases spanning the gap.

Remarks on this clone: This same CDR3 is encoded by further DNA sequences in the sample. The CDR3 here is CAWSLTNTGELFF. For the CDR3, the DNA is TGTGCCTGGAGCTTAACGAACACCGGGGAGCTGTTTTTT. The V gene is TRBV30, the J gene TRBJ2-2, with D unresolved. V shed 3 bases and J shed 0 bases, with 5 bases lying between them. Germline V lookup: CDR1 GTSNPN, CDR2 SVGIG (reference sequence). The length of the CDR3 is 13 residues.

The J gene is TRBJ1-1, the V gene TRBV18; D is possibly TRBD1 (5 bases). Germline loops: CDR1 KGHSH, CDR2 LQKENI. V was trimmed by 6 bases and J by 2 bases, leaving 7 bases between them. The CDR3 runs to 12 residues. The CDR3 DNA is TGTGCCAGCTCGGGGGGAAACACTGAAGCTTTCTTT. It specifies CASSGGNTEAFF.

The rearrangement uses TRBV30 and TRBJ1-5; the D gene is possibly TRBD1 (6 bases). Germline CDR1 GTSNPN, CDR2 SVGIG (reference sequence). V gave up 2 bases and J gave up 0 bases, with 11 bases separating them. The CDR3 sequence is 15 residues long. The chain's CDR3 is CAWSPGAYSNQPQHF. CDR3 DNA sequence: TGTGCCTGGAGTCCGGGGGCATATAGCAATCAGCCCCAGCATTTT. The whole variable domain, filled in from reference TRBV30 and TRBJ1-5, reads SQTIHQWPATLVQPVGSPLSLECTVEGTSNPNLYWYRQAAGRGLQLLFYSVGIGQISSEVPQNLSASRPQDRQFILSSKKLLLSDSGFYLCAWSPGAYSNQPQHFGDGTRLSIL.

The rearrangement joins TRBV18 to TRBJ2-7; TRBD1 or TRBD2 may be the D gene (5 bases each). The germline gives CDR1 KGHSH, CDR2 LQKENI. The V end was cut by 6 bases, the J end by 0 bases, with 15 bases between. This CDR3 has 15 residues. The CDR3 is CASSDRRGPSYEQYF. The CDR3 bases are TGTGCCAGCTCGGATCGACGGGGCCCCTCCTACGAGCAGTACTTC.

This clone has a handful of counts. V gene TRBV6-5 combines with J gene TRBJ1-6; 7 bases are shared with TRBD1. Germline-derived CDR1 and CDR2 are MNHEY and SVGAGI. The CDR3 runs to 15 residues. V shed 6 bases and J 7 bases; nucleotides not matched to a gene: 9. The CDR3 loop reads CASSRGRQGNSPLHF. The CDR3 DNA reads as TGTGCCAGCAGCCGGGGCCGACAGGGAAATTCACCCCTCCACTTT.

This clone was detected a few times. The chain has TRBV6-1 and TRBJ2-7; D is unclear. In germline, CDR1 is MNHNS, CDR2 SASEGT. Between the trimmed V and J ends, which lost 6 bases and 6 bases, there was a span of 12 bases. The CDR3 has 12 amino acids. The CDR3, as DNA: TGTGCCAGCAGATGGGGTAACGTCGAGCAGTACTTC. It is translated as CASRWGNVEQYF.

The rearrangement links TRBV30 to TRBJ1-1, with a weak D call TRBD1 (5 bases). Germline CDR1 is GTSNPN and CDR2 is SVGIG (reference sequence). Trimming shortened V by 3 bases and J by 12 bases, and 23 bases separated the two germline ends. The CDR3 totals 14 residues. CDR3 in DNA: TGTGCCTGGAGCGCACAGGCGACGGGGTTCGTGACTTTCTTT. Translating gives CAWSAQATGFVTFF.

This chain uses TRBV28 with TRBJ2-4, with no clear D. V was cut by 4 bases and J by 7 bases, with 8 bases left in between. The CDR3 is 12 amino acids. CDR1 is MDHEN and CDR2 is SYDVKM in the germline V gene. The CDR3, as DNA: TGTGCCAGCAGTTCGGGCGAGAACATTCAGTACTTC. Its protein is CASSSGENIQYF. Full variable domain (rest looked up from reference TRBV28 and TRBJ2-4): DVKVTQSSRYLVKRTGEKVFLECVQDMDHENMFWYRQDPGLGLRLIYFSYDVKMKEKGDIPEGYSVSREKKERFSLILESASTNQTSMYLCASSSGENIQYFGAGTRLSVL.

As regards this clone: The sample contains more than one DNA sequence encoding this CDR3. The chain employs TRBV6-5 and TRBJ2-7; D is possibly TRBD1 (5 bases). The CDR3 covers 14 residues. Per the germline V gene, CDR1 is MNHEY and CDR2 is SVGAGI. Trimming cost V 2 bases and J 1 base, with 9 bases left between them. The DNA for the CDR3 is TGTGCCAGCAGTTACGTGGCAGGGTCCTACGAGCAGTACTTC. It translates to CASSYVAGSYEQYF.